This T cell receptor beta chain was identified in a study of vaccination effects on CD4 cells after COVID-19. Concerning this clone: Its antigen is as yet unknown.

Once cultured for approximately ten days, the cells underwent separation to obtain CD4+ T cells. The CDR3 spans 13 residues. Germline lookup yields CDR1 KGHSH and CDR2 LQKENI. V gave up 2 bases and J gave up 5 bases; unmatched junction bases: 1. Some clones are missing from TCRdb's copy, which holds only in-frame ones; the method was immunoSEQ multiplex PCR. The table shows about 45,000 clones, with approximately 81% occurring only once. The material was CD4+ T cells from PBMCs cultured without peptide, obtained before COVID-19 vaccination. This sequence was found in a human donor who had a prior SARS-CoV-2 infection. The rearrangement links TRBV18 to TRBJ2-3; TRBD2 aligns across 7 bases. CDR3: CASSPSSGDTQYF. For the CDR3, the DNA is TGTGCCAGCTCACCATCTAGCGGAGATACGCAGTATTTT. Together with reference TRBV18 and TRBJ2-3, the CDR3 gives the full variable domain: NAGVMQNPRHLVRRRGQEARLRCSPMKGHSHVYWYRQLPEEGLKFMVYLQKENIIDESGMPKERFSAEFPKEGPSILRIQQVVRGDSAAYFCASSPSSGDTQYFGPGTRLTVL.